Listed below are T cell receptor beta chains from one sample, sequenced in a study of T cells in Graves' hyperthyroidism and ophthalmopathy. TCRdb used MiXCR to reprocess the multiplex PCR reads, holding one entry per CDR3 protein. There are about 640,000 distinct CDR3 sequences in the sample; around 13% occur only once, and approximately 13% lies in the top ten. The sequenced material came from blood. The origin of the receptors is a woman between 45 and 65 years old with Graves' ophthalmopathy. Both conserved end residues are part of each CDR3.

>TRBJ2-7|TRBV11-1
CASSQGPGLALTEQYF
>TRBJ2-7|TRBV20-1
CSARDPLTGYEQYF
>TRBJ2-5|TRBV11-2
CASSLDKQGSQETQYF
>TRBJ1-1|TRBV28
CASSPHGANTEAFF
>TRBJ2-2|TRBV7-8
CASSLTSGSFLTGELFF
>TRBJ2-1|TRBV18
CASSPPSSGRVYEQFF
>TRBJ1-2|TRBV7-8
CASSSGASYGYTF
>TRBJ2-7|TRBV5-1
CASSLDRTYYEQYF
>TRBJ2-7|TRBV24-1
CATSDPVAGNNSYEQYF
>TRBJ2-7|TRBV5-1
CASSLVTSGSSYEQYF
>TRBJ2-1|TRBV19
CASSIHRQVTLGNEQFF
>TRBJ2-2|TRBV6-2/TRBV6-3
CASSRAGTRTGELFF
>TRBJ2-7|TRBV6-2/TRBV6-3
CASRARLAGSYEQYF
>TRBJ1-1|TRBV12-5
CASGFHSMNTEAFF
>TRBJ2-3|TRBV5-1
CASSLTSGYADTQYF
>TRBJ1-1|TRBV9
CASSVDPGQGMNTEAFF
>TRBJ1-4|TRBV20-1
CSARDLLGTGQTTNEKLFF
>TRBJ2-7|TRBV5-1
CASSPAPGTGIYEQYF
>TRBJ1-1|TRBV5-1
CASAWFGRDAEAFF
>TRBJ2-3|TRBV30
CAWSFRGTDTQYF
>TRBJ1-4|TRBV7-2
CASSLVGAGLFF
>TRBJ2-5|TRBV6-5
CASSYEDRPGETQYF
>TRBJ2-7|TRBV7-9
CASSLDLTYEQYF
>TRBJ1-5|TRBV12-3/TRBV12-4
CASSTRGQPSNQPQHF
>TRBJ1-2|TRBV18
CASSPKTGYGYTF
>TRBJ2-7|TRBV6-1
CASSPSQKTYEQYF
>TRBJ2-6|TRBV29-1
CSVQGALSGANVLTF
>TRBJ2-3|TRBV27
CASSLLAHTDTQYF
>TRBJ1-6|TRBV20-1
CSARVGVGSPLHF
>TRBJ2-1|TRBV7-8
CASSLFNRLAGEFNEQFF
>TRBJ2-5|TRBV10-3
CAISPGLALETQYF
>TRBJ2-1|TRBV7-7
CASSLGLANNEQFF
>TRBJ2-1|TRBV20-1
CSARGLSGMSYNEQFF
>TRBJ1-1|TRBV5-1
CASSLDRSTWTEVFF